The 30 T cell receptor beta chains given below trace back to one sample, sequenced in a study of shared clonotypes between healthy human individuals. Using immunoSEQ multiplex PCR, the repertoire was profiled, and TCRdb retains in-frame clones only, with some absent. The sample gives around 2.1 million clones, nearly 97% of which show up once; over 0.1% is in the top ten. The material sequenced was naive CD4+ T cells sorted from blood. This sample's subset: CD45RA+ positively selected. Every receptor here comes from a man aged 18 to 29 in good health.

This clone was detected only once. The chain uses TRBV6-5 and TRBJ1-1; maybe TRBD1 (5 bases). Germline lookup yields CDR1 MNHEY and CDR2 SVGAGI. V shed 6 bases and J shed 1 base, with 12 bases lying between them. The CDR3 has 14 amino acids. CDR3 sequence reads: CASRLSRANTEAFF. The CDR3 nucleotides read TGTGCCAGCAGGCTGAGCAGGGCGAACACTGAAGCTTTCTTT.

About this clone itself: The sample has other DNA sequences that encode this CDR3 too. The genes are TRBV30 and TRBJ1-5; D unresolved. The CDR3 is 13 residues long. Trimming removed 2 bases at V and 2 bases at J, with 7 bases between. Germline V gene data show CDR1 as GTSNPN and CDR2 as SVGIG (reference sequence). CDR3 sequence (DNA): TGTGCCTGGAGTCCCCAGGGCAATCAGCCCCAGCATTTT. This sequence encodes CAWSPQGNQPQHF. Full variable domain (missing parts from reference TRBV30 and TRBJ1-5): SQTIHQWPATLVQPVGSPLSLECTVEGTSNPNLYWYRQAAGRGLQLLFYSVGIGQISSEVPQNLSASRPQDRQFILSSKKLLLSDSGFYLCAWSPQGNQPQHFGDGTRLSIL.

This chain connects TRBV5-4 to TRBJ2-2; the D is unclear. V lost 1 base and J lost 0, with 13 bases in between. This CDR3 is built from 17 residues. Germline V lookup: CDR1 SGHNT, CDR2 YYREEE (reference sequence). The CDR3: CASSLNKARPNTGELFF. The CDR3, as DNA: TGTGCCAGCAGCTTGAATAAAGCCCGGCCGAACACCGGGGAGCTGTTTTTT.

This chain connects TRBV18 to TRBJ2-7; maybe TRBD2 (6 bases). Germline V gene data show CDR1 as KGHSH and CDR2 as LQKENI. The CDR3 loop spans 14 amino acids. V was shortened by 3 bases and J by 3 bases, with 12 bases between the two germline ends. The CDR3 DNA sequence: TGTGCCAGCTCACCCACCGGGAGTCGCTACGAGCAGTACTTC. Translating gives CASSPTGSRYEQYF.

CDR3 nucleotide sequence: TGTCCGTCTCCACGCAGGGGACAGCGCCGGCGCTACACCTTC. It codes for CPSPRRGQRRRYTF. The genes are TRBV21-1 and TRBJ1-2; the tabulated D call, TRBD1, remains unverified against the DNA. TRBV21-1 is a listed pseudogene. The CDR3 is 14 amino acids.

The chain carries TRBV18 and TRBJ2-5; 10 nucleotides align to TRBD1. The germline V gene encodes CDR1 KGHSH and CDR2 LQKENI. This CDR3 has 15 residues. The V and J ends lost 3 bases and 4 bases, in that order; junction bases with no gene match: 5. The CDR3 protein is CASSPQRTGGETQYF. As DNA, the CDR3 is TGTGCCAGCTCACCGCAACGGACAGGGGGAGAGACCCAGTACTTC.

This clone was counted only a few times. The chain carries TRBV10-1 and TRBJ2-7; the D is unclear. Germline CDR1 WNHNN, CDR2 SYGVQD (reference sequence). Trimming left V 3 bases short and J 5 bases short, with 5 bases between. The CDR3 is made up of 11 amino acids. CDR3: CASSEGNEQYF. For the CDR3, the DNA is TGCGCCAGCAGTGAAGGGAACGAGCAGTACTTC.

The CDR3 loop reads CASSLAFLQGASGANVLTF. CDR3 bases: TGCGCCAGCAGCTTGGCCTTTCTCCAGGGGGCTTCTGGGGCCAACGTCCTGACTTTC. The chain carries TRBV5-1 and TRBJ2-6, with 8 bases that match TRBD1. Trimming took 0 bases from V and 1 from J; bases not matched to a gene: 9. The germline V gene encodes CDR1 SGHRS and CDR2 YFSETQ. The length of the CDR3 is 19 residues.

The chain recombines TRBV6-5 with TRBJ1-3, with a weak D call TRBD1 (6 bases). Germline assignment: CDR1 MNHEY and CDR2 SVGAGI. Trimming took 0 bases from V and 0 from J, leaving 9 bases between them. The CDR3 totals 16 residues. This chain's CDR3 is CASSYSDRLSGNTIYF. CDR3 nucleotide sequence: TGTGCCAGCAGTTACTCGGACAGACTCTCTGGAAACACCATATATTTT.

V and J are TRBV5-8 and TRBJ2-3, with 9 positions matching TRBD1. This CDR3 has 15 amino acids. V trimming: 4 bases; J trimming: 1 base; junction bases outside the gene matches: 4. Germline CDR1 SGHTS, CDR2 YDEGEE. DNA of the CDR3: TGTGCCAGCAGCAGCCGGGACAGGGGCACAGATACGCAGTATTTT. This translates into CASSSRDRGTDTQYF.

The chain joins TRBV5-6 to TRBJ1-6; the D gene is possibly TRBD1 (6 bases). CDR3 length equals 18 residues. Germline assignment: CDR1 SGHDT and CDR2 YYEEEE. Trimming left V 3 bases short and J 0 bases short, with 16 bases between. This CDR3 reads CASSSRWGRGSYNSPLHF. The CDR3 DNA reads TGTGCCAGCAGCTCGCGGTGGGGGCGGGGCTCCTATAATTCACCCCTCCACTTT.

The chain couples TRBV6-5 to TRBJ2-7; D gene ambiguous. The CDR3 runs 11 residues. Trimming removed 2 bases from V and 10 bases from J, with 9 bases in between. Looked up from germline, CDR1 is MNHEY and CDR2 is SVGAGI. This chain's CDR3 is CASSYGFFQYF. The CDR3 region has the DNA TGTGCCAGCAGTTACGGGTTCTTCCAGTACTTC.

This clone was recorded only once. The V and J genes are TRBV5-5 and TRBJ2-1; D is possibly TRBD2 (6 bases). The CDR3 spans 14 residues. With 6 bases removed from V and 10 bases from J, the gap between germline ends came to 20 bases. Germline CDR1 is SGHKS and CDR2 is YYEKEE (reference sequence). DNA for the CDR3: TGTGCCAGCATCCCGGGACTGACGGCTAACGAGCAGTTCTTC. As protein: CASIPGLTANEQFF.

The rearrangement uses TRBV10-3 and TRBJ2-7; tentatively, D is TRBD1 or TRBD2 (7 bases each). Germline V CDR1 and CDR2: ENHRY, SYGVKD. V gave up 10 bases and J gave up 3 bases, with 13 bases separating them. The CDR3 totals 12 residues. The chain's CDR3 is CATGGDSYEQYF. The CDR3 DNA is TGTGCCACAGGGGGGGATAGCTACGAGCAGTACTTC.

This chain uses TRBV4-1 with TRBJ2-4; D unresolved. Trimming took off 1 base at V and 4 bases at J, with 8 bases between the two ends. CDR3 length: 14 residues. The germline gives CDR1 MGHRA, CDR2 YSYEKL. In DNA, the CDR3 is TGCGCCAGCAGCCAAGGGTTGGGTAAAAACATTCAGTACTTC. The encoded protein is CASSQGLGKNIQYF.

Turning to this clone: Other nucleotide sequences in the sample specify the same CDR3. The CDR3 sequence is CASRTGQENTGELFF. The CDR3 bases are TGTGCCAGTAGAACGGGACAGGAGAACACCGGGGAGCTGTTTTTT. This sequence joins TRBV19 and TRBJ2-2, with 8 bases fitting TRBD1. From germline, CDR1 is LNHDA and CDR2 SQIVND (reference sequence). The CDR3 contains 15 residues. J was trimmed by 1 base and V by 6 bases; bases with no gene match: 4.

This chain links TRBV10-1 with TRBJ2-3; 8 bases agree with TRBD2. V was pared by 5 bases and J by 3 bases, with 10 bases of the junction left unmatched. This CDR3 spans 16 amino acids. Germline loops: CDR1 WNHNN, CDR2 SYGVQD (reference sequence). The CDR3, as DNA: TGCGCCAGCAGTACTATAGCGGGGAAGGCGACAGATACGCAGTATTTT. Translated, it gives CASSTIAGKATDTQYF.

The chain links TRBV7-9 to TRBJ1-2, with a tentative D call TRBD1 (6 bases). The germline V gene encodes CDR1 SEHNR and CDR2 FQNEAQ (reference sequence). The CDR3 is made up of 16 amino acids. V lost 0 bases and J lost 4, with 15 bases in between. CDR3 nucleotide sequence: TGTGCCAGCAGCTTAGCAGATCCGGGGGCGAGCTATGGCTACACCTTC. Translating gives CASSLADPGASYGYTF.

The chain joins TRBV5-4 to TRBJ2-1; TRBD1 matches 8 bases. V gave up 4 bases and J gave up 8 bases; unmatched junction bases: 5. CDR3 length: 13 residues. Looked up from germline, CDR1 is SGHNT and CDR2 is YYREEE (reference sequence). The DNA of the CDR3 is TGTGCCAGCAGCAGAGACAGGGGCTATGAGCAGTTCTTC. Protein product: CASSRDRGYEQFF.

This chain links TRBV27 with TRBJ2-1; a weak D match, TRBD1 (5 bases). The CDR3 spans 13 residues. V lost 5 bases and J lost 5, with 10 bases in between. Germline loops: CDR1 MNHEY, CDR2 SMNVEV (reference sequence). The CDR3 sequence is CASSPRQNNEQFF. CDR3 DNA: TGTGCCAGCAGTCCGCGACAGAACAATGAGCAGTTCTTC.

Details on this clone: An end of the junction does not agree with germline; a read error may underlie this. CDR3 nucleotides: TGTGCTAGCAGCTTTACTAGCGCCAGCACAGATACGCAGTATTTT. As protein: CASSFTSASTDTQYF. The rearrangement uses TRBV7-7 and TRBJ2-3; 7 nucleotides align to TRBD2. Germline V gene lookup returns CDR1 SSHAT and CDR2 FNYEAQ (reference sequence). The CDR3 consists of 15 residues.

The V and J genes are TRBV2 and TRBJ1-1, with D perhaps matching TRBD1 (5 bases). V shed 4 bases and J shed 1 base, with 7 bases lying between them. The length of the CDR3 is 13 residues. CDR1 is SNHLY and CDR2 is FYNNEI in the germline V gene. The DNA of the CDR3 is TGTGCCAGCAGTGCGGACAAGAACACTGAAGCTTTCTTT. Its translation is CASSADKNTEAFF.

This CDR3 reads CASSFFRDRVLNEQFF. The CDR3, as DNA: TGTGCCAGCAGTTTTTTCCGGGACAGGGTTTTAAATGAGCAGTTCTTC. This chain joins TRBV13 and TRBJ2-1; the match to TRBD1 covers 9 bases. CDR3 length equals 16 residues. Germline V gene data show CDR1 as PRHDT and CDR2 as FYEKMQ (reference sequence). The V gene end was trimmed by 6 bases and the J gene end by 7 bases; junction bases not matched to a gene: 13.

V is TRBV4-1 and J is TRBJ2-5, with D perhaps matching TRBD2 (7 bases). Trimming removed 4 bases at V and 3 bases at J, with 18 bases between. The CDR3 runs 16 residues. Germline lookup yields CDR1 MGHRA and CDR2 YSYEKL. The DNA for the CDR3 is TGCGCCAGCAGCCCAACAGACCGGGGGGCGGAAGAGACCCAGTACTTC. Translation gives CASSPTDRGAEETQYF.

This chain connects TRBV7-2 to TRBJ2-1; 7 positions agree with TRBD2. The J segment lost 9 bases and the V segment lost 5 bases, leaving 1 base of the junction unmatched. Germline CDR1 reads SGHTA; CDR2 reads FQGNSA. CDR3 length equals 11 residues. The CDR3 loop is CASSPGGEQFF. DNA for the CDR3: TGTGCCAGCAGCCCGGGGGGTGAGCAGTTCTTC.

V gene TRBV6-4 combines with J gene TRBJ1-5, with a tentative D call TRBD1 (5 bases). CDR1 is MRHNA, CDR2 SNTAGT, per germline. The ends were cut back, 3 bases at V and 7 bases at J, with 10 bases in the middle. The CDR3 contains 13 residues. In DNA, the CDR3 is TGTGCCAGCAGTGAAGGGGTAGGACAGCCCCAGCATTTT. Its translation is CASSEGVGQPQHF.

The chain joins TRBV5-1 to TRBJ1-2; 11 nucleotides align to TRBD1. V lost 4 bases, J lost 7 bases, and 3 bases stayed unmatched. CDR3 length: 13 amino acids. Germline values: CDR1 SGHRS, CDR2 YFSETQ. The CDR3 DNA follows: TGCGCCAGCAGCCAGGACAGGGGGCCTGGCTACACCTTC. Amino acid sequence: CASSQDRGPGYTF. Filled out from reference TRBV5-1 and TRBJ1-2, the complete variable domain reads KAGVTQTPRYLIKTRGQQVTLSCSPISGHRSVSWYQQTPGQGLQFLFEYFSETQRNKGNFPGRFSGRQFSNSRSEMNVSTLELGDSALYLCASSQDRGPGYTFGSGTRLTVV.

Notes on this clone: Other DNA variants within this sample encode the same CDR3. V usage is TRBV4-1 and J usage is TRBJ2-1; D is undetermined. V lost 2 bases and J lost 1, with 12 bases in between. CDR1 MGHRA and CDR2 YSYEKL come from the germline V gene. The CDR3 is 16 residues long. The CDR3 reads CASSQPGVRSYNEQFF. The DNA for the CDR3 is TGCGCCAGCAGCCAACCGGGTGTTAGGTCCTACAATGAGCAGTTCTTC.

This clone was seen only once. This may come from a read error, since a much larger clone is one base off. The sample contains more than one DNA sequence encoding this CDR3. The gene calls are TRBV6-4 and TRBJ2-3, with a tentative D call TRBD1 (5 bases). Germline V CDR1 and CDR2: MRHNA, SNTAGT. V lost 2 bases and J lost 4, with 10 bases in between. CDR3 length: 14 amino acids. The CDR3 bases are TGTGCCAGCAGTGACGGTGGGGCCCCAGATACGCAGTATTTT. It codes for CASSDGGAPDTQYF.

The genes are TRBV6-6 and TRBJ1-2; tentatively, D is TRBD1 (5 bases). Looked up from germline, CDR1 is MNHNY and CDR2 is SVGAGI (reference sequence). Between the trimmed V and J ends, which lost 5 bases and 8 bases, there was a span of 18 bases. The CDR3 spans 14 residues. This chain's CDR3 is CASSQVGQGRGYTF. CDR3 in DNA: TGTGCCAGCAGTCAAGTTGGTCAGGGTCGGGGCTACACCTTC.